This record looks at one T cell receptor (beta chain) sequence and its context. The antigen is unknown. It was with 60 Vbeta and 13 Jbeta primers that the PCR ran. TCRdb's copy holds only in-frame clones and misses some; the assay was immunoSEQ multiplex PCR. Of about 200,000 clones detected, roughly 78% appear once; the ten largest clones hold around 4.8%. This sample is drawn from a study of cytomegalovirus exposure and HLA in healthy donors. Study outcomes and limitations: Later genetic work tied a missense DCLRE1C variant to beta-chain V and J trimming. After further analysis at a later stage, 16,951 TCR beta sequences were associated with HLA alleles at 0.05 false discovery rate.

The germline gives CDR1 MNHNY, CDR2 SVGAGI (reference sequence). The CDR3 consists of 15 residues. V lost 5 bases to trimming and J lost 2 bases; unmatched junction nucleotides: 4. This receptor was identified in a young woman in good health and CMV-seropositive. The chain recombines TRBV6-6 with TRBJ2-3, with 10 bases fitting TRBD2. The sequenced material came from PBMCs. CDR3 nucleotide sequence: TGTGCCAGCAGTCGGAGCGGGAGGGTCACAGATACGCAGTATTTT. Its translation: CASSRSGRVTDTQYF.